This passage covers 12 T cell receptor beta chains from one sample sequenced in a study of Ad26.COV2.S vaccination and SARS-CoV-2 variants. The method was immunoSEQ multiplex PCR; TCRdb's version includes in-frame clones alone and lacks a portion of them. The profile shows about 410,000 clones, about 92% of them singletons. Treatment of the sample: 19 received Ad26.COV2.S at low or high dose, single or two shots; five or six received placebo; per-sample allocation not given. Sampling was performed 63 days after the first vaccine or placebo injection. The specimen was peripheral blood, collected in a trial of Ad26.COV2.S vaccine versus placebo. These receptors were collected from a person aged 18-60 years who received the Ad26.COV2.S COVID-19 vaccine or a placebo.

The rearrangement links TRBV7-2 to TRBJ2-7; TRBD2 matches 14 bases. The length of the CDR3 is 18 residues. The germline gives CDR1 SGHTA, CDR2 FQGNSA. Trimming removed 4 bases from V and 7 bases from J; junction bases left unmatched: 15. CDR3 DNA: TGTGCCAGCAGCTCTAGCGTGACTAGCGGGGGGGGAGGTAAGGAGCAGTACTTC. Residues: CASSSSVTSGGGGKEQYF.

The rearrangement links TRBV9 to TRBJ1-5; D ambiguous. Trimming left V 0 bases short and J 6 bases short, with 10 bases between. The CDR3 loop spans 14 amino acids. The germline CDR1 and CDR2 sequences are SGDLS and YYNGEE. CDR3 nucleotide sequence: TGTGCCAGCAGCGTAGGGCTCGTCGGTCAGCCCCAGCATTTT. It yields the protein CASSVGLVGQPQHF.

The chain joins TRBV15 to TRBJ2-5; D is possibly TRBD2 (6 bases). CDR3 size: 14 residues. Germline V gene data show CDR1 as LNHNV and CDR2 as YYDKDF (reference sequence). Deletions cut 1 base from V and 1 base from J, with 7 bases between. The CDR3 reads CATSRGEVQETQYF. CDR3 sequence (DNA): TGTGCCACCAGCAGAGGGGAGGTCCAAGAGACCCAGTACTTC.

V gene TRBV28 combines with J gene TRBJ1-5; TRBD1 matches 8 bases. J gave up 0 bases and V 6 bases, and 10 bases lay outside the gene matches. The CDR3 length is 17 residues. Germline V gives CDR1 MDHEN, CDR2 SYDVKM. The CDR3 here is CASSHRPGTGSNQPQHF. CDR3 in DNA: TGTGCCAGCAGCCACCGCCCGGGGACAGGTAGCAATCAGCCCCAGCATTTT. The full variable domain, rest sourced from reference TRBV28 and TRBJ1-5, is DVKVTQSSRYLVKRTGEKVFLECVQDMDHENMFWYRQDPGLGLRLIYFSYDVKMKEKGDIPEGYSVSREKKERFSLILESASTNQTSMYLCASSHRPGTGSNQPQHFGDGTRLSIL.

The chain employs TRBV9 and TRBJ1-2, with 8 bases matching TRBD1. This CDR3 contains 13 residues. CDR1 and CDR2 (germline): SGDLS, YYNGEE. The trim removed 7 bases at V and 8 bases at J, leaving 10 bases unmatched. The CDR3 nucleotides are TGTGCCAGCGCCCTCGGGGACAGGCAGGGCTACACCTTC. Translation: CASALGDRQGYTF.

This chain links TRBV5-1 with TRBJ2-3, with no clear D. Germline lookup yields CDR1 SGHRS and CDR2 YFSETQ. The CDR3 runs to 15 residues. Trimming stripped 0 bases from V and 2 bases from J, with 10 bases between. DNA of the CDR3: TGCGCCAGCAGCTTGGGACCGACTGCCACAGATACGCAGTATTTT. This gives the protein CASSLGPTATDTQYF.

The V call is TRBV5-5, the J call TRBJ1-4; the D is unclear. Germline values: CDR1 SGHKS, CDR2 YYEKEE (reference sequence). The V end was cut by 4 bases, the J end by 8 bases, with 9 bases between. This CDR3 has 12 amino acids. This chain's CDR3 is CASSMPQEKLFF. The CDR3 DNA follows: TGTGCCAGCAGCATGCCACAGGAAAAACTGTTTTTT.

The chain uses TRBV18 and TRBJ1-1, with D maybe TRBD1 (5 bases). Germline V lookup: CDR1 KGHSH, CDR2 LQKENI. This CDR3 spans 14 amino acids. The V and J ends lost 3 bases and 6 bases respectively, with 14 bases between them. CDR3 in DNA: TGTGCCAGCTCACCGAACAGGATACTTGCTGAAGCTTTCTTT. Encoded protein: CASSPNRILAEAFF. The complete variable domain, with remaining parts taken from reference TRBV18 and TRBJ1-1, reads NAGVMQNPRHLVRRRGQEARLRCSPMKGHSHVYWYRQLPEEGLKFMVYLQKENIIDESGMPKERFSAEFPKEGPSILRIQQVVRGDSAAYFCASSPNRILAEAFFGQGTRLTVV.

The V and J genes are TRBV5-1 and TRBJ2-1; 9 bases match TRBD1. The CDR3 spans 15 residues. Germline CDR1 reads SGHRS; CDR2 reads YFSETQ. The J segment lost 7 bases and the V segment lost 5 bases, leaving 10 bases of the junction unmatched. This CDR3 is CASSVGGQGKNEQFF. CDR3 bases: TGCGCCAGCAGTGTGGGGGGACAGGGAAAGAATGAGCAGTTCTTC.

This chain joins TRBV12-2 and TRBJ2-7; the table gives TRBD2 as D, unverified against the DNA. TRBV12-2 is noted as a pseudogene. This CDR3 is built from 15 residues. CDR3 sequence: CASRLASGRAYEQYF. In DNA form, the CDR3 reads TGTGCAAGTCGCTTAGCCTCAGGGAGGGCCTACGAGCAGTACTTC.

The rearrangement uses TRBV27 and TRBJ1-5; D is uncertain. Looked up from germline, CDR1 is MNHEY and CDR2 is SMNVEV (reference sequence). The V and J ends lost 3 bases and 7 bases respectively, with 10 bases between them. The CDR3 contains 13 residues. In DNA, the CDR3 is TGTGCCAGCAGTTTGGCCCCCCGGCAGCCCCAGCATTTT. Its translation is CASSLAPRQPQHF.

This sequence joins TRBV28 and TRBJ2-7; 10 bases are shared with TRBD1. This CDR3 has 15 amino acids. CDR1 is MDHEN, CDR2 SYDVKM, per germline. V was pared by 3 bases and J by 4 bases, with 6 bases of the junction left unmatched. This CDR3 is CASSFSGTGAYEQYF. In DNA, the CDR3 is TGTGCCAGCAGTTTCTCCGGGACAGGGGCTTACGAGCAGTACTTC.